A single sample is the source of the 5 T cell receptor beta chains below, sequenced in a study of T cell repertoires in cytomegalovirus infection. MiXCR, run by TCRdb on the reads, gives a single entry per CDR3 protein. In the table there are around 280,000 distinct CDR3 sequences, about 8.8% of which are singletons. The specimen was PBMCs. The receptors come from a human donor in good health (CMV status not recorded). Some clones in this sample may be carry-over from other donors' samples.

This chain joins TRBV18 and TRBJ1-1; D not resolved. Germline V gene lookup returns CDR1 KGHSH and CDR2 LQKENI. The germline V and J ends were trimmed by 4 bases and 8 bases, with 14 bases remaining between them. The CDR3 spans 13 residues. This CDR3 is CASSLRSDLEAFF. CDR3 coding DNA: TGTGCCAGCTCACTACGGTCAGATCTAGAAGCTTTCTTT.

This clonotype was seen only a few times. The chain couples TRBV20-1 to TRBJ2-5; tentative D call: TRBD2 (5 bases). The CDR3 spans 14 residues. V lost 0 bases, J lost 5 bases, and 13 bases lay in between. CDR1 DFQATT and CDR2 SNEGSKA come from the germline V gene (reference sequence). This chain's CDR3 is CSARDREGLETQYF. Written as DNA, the CDR3 is TGCAGTGCTAGAGATCGTGAGGGTTTGGAGACCCAGTACTTC.

This clonotype was seen repeatedly, ten times or more. This chain connects TRBV7-2 to TRBJ2-2; D is uncertain. Per the germline V gene, CDR1 is SGHTA and CDR2 is FQGNSA. The CDR3 extends over 13 amino acids. Trimming stripped 5 bases from V and 0 bases from J, with 4 bases between. CDR3 coding DNA: TGTGCCAGCAGCCAAACGAACACCGGGGAGCTGTTTTTT. This encodes CASSQTNTGELFF.

At least ten counts were recorded for this clonotype. This chain joins TRBV6-6 and TRBJ2-7; D gene unclear. The CDR3 is 12 amino acids. The V gene's germline CDR1 is MNHNY and CDR2 SVGAGI (reference sequence). The V end lost 2 bases, the J end lost 5 bases, and 7 bases lay between the germline ends. CDR3 loop: CASSYRTHEQYV. The CDR3 coding sequence is TGTGCCAGCAGTTACCGGACGCACGAGCAGTACGTC.

There are many counts of this clonotype. The chain employs TRBV29-1 and TRBJ2-7; TRBD1 might be the D (6 bases). Germline-derived CDR1 and CDR2 are SQVTM and ANQGSEA. Trimming took 5 bases from V and 1 from J, leaving 15 bases between them. The CDR3 consists of 14 residues. The CDR3 DNA is TGCAGCGTTTTGGACAGCATCTCGTCCTACGAGCAGTACTTC. Translation gives CSVLDSISSYEQYF.